This TCR beta chain was captured by sequencing in a study of OX40 agonist ivuxolimab in advanced cancers. Findings and limits, study-wide: The average count of expanded clones was higher among CD8+ T cells than among CD4+.

CDR1 is LGHNA, CDR2 YNFKEQ, per germline. CDR3 length: 15 residues. The V gene lost 0 bases and the J gene lost 2 bases, with 11 bases spanning the gap. The data were produced by immunoSEQ multiplex PCR, yet TCRdb's version contains in-frame clones alone and is incomplete. The top ten clones hold 5.5% of a sample with 75,000 to 100,000 clones, roughly four fifths of them seen once. About this clone: Its specificity is not known.

This clonotype was sampled from an adult with an advanced solid tumor such as melanoma, head and neck, liver or kidney cancer. This chain connects TRBV4-2 to TRBJ2-7; D is ambiguous. Sample: CD4+ or CD8+ T cells sorted from blood, taken in a trial of the OX40 agonist ivuxolimab. CDR3 protein: CASSQDLWSPYEQYF. Here the CDR3 DNA reads TGTGCCAGCAGCCAAGACCTGTGGTCCCCCTACGAGCAGTACTTC.